A few counts support the clone carrying this T cell receptor beta chain. Its matching antigen is unknown. The data stem from a study of vaccination effects on CD4 cells after COVID-19. The overall study: Two doses of either BNT162b2 or mRNA-1273 were given to each participant. The study sampled a couple of convalescent patients 16 days and one week before vaccination. Regarding the study as a whole: After vaccination, at late timepoints, clones induced by infection and by vaccine contracted markedly.

Prior to sequencing, the ViraFEST assay stimulated PBMC with viral peptide pools, which expanded the antigen-specific CD4+ T cells. It was after approximately 11 days of culture that CD4+ T cells were isolated. SARS-CoV-2 infected the person between March and December 2020, as confirmed by PCR. TCRdb's table, derived via immunoSEQ multiplex PCR, lists solely in-frame clones and lacks some. The table has about 45,000 clones, around 74% seen once; the top ten hold under 30%. The V gene's germline CDR1 is SEHNR and CDR2 FQNEAQ (reference sequence). This CDR3 is built from 13 residues. V was cut by 1 base and J by 6 bases, with 9 bases left in between.

The sequences come from CD4+ T cells from PBMCs cultured with a peptide pool, collected before COVID-19 vaccination. The genes are TRBV7-9 and TRBJ1-2; D remains unclear. This TCR came from a human donor who had a prior SARS-CoV-2 infection. CDR3 coding DNA: TGTGCCAGCAGCTTAGATCGGACGGATGGCTACACCTTC. Amino acids: CASSLDRTDGYTF.